This TCR beta chain was captured in a study of cytomegalovirus exposure and HLA in healthy donors. PCR used 60 Vbeta primers and 13 Jbeta primers. The assay was immunoSEQ multiplex PCR, and TCRdb's table has in-frame clones only and misses some. The sample lists 60,000 to 75,000 clones, more than 60% seen once, with less than 3.5% in the top ten. This CDR3 comprises 17 residues. CDR1 and CDR2 (germline): SGDLS, YYNGEE. With 0 bases removed from V and 2 bases from J, the gap between germline ends came to 14 bases. The chain employs TRBV9 and TRBJ2-2; D possibly corresponds to TRBD1 (8 bases). Sequencing was performed on PBMCs. The clonotype originates from a woman in her twenties or thirties in good health and CMV-seronegative. CDR3 region: CASSVGGGTGNTGELFF. CDR3 nucleotides: TGTGCCAGCAGCGTAGGGGGGGGGACAGGAAACACCGGGGAGCTGTTTTTT.